The 18 T cell receptor beta chains reported below all come from one sample, sequenced in a study of blood T cells in healthy people across ages. Combining a sample-barcoded 5' primer with a J-beta primer mix, a second PCR ran for roughly 7 to 11 cycles. TCRdb ran MiXCR on the 5' RACE reads and lists one entry per CDR3 protein. The sample yields roughly 1,100,000 distinct CDR3 sequences, roughly a quarter seen once. These data were likewise used in another study, on T cells of mothers and their children.

The sequencing sample was made of blood. Receptor source: a girl aged 2 to 10 in good health.

CDR3 in amino acids: CSVALQRKETQYF. The CDR3 DNA follows: TGCAGCGTTGCGCTCCAGAGGAAAGAGACCCAGTACTTC. This sequence joins TRBV29-1 and TRBJ2-5; D is uncertain. This CDR3 spans 13 amino acids. Germline values: CDR1 SQVTM, CDR2 ANQGSEA. Trimming took off 4 bases at V and 3 bases at J, with 12 bases between the two ends. The full variable domain, completed using reference TRBV29-1 and TRBJ2-5, is SAVISQKPSRDICQRGTSLTIQCQVDSQVTMMFWYRQQPGQSLTLIATANQGSEATYESGFVIDKFPISRPNLTFSTLTVSNMSPEDSSIYLCSVALQRKETQYFGPGTRLLVL.

The V gene is TRBV6-2 or TRBV6-3, the J gene TRBJ2-1, with a tentative D call TRBD2 (6 bases). Germline CDR1 reads MNHEY; CDR2 reads SVGEGT. The CDR3 is made up of 15 amino acids. The germline V and J ends were trimmed by 2 bases and 4 bases, with 12 bases remaining between them. CDR3 in DNA: TGTGCCAGCAGTTACCTGGGGGAGGTGTACAATGAGCAGTTCTTC. Its translation is CASSYLGEVYNEQFF.

The chain recombines TRBV2 with TRBJ2-7; TRBD1 matches 8 bases. V lost 2 bases, J lost 3 bases, and 9 bases stayed unmatched. CDR1 is SNHLY and CDR2 is FYNNEI in the germline V gene. CDR3 length equals 16 residues. The CDR3 is CASSEKSGGGLYEQYF. CDR3 bases: TGTGCCAGCAGTGAAAAGTCAGGGGGCGGCCTCTACGAGCAGTACTTC. Complete variable domain (other parts from reference TRBV2 and TRBJ2-7): EPEVTQTPSHQVTQMGQEVILRCVPISNHLYFYWYRQILGQKVEFLVSFYNNEISEKSEIFDDQFSVERPDGSNFTLKIRSTKLEDSAMYFCASSEKSGGGLYEQYFGPGTRLTVT.

The J gene is TRBJ2-2, the V gene TRBV11-2; TRBD2 might be the D (5 bases). Germline-derived CDR1 and CDR2 are SGHAT and FQNNGV. This CDR3 spans 17 amino acids. V lost 4 bases and J 2 bases, leaving 17 bases between the germline ends. This CDR3 reads CASSSPLSGVNTGELFF. CDR3 nucleotides: TGTGCCAGCAGCTCCCCTCTAAGCGGAGTTAACACCGGGGAGCTGTTTTTT. Full variable domain (outside the CDR3, taken from reference TRBV11-2 and TRBJ2-2): EAGVAQSPRYKIIEKRQSVAFWCNPISGHATLYWYQQILGQGPKLLIQFQNNGVVDDSQLPKDRFSAERLKGVDSTLKIQPAKLEDSAVYLCASSSPLSGVNTGELFFGEGSRLTVL.

This clonotype turned up a few times. At one boundary the junction diverges from the germline segment, which might be a read error. The genes are TRBV4-1 and TRBJ1-4; no clear D gene. This CDR3 region has 17 residues. Looked up from germline, CDR1 is MGHRA and CDR2 is YSYEKL. The DNA of the CDR3 is TGCGCCAGCAGCCCCCTATCGGTTTTCGCAACTAATGAAAAACCGTTTTTT. Translating gives CASSPLSVFATNEKPFF.

The chain has TRBV6-5 and TRBJ2-1, with D hard to call. The CDR3 has 15 residues. Germline CDR1 MNHEY, CDR2 SVGAGI. V was cut by 0 bases and J by 4 bases, with 10 bases left in between. In DNA form, the CDR3 reads TGTGCCAGCAGTTACTCGCAAGGACGGTACAATGAGCAGTTCTTC. As protein: CASSYSQGRYNEQFF.

This clonotype was counted between two and nine times. The gene calls are TRBV20-1 and TRBJ2-7, with D possibly being TRBD2 (5 bases). The ends were cut back, 6 bases at V and 3 bases at J, with 12 bases in the middle. The CDR3 is made up of 12 amino acids. Germline-derived CDR1 and CDR2 are DFQATT and SNEGSKA (reference sequence). The DNA of the CDR3 is TGCAGTGCCAACGGGGAAAGCTACGAGCAGTACTTC. This translates into CSANGESYEQYF.

The rearrangement links TRBV27 to TRBJ2-3, with 8 positions matching TRBD2. V was pared by 4 bases and J by 4 bases, with 16 bases of the junction left unmatched. Germline V gives CDR1 MNHEY, CDR2 SMNVEV (reference sequence). The CDR3 has 18 residues. The CDR3 loop is CASSSLRLRGLAADTQYF. The DNA for the CDR3 is TGTGCCAGCAGTTCCCTTAGACTGCGTGGACTAGCAGCAGATACGCAGTATTTT.

The chain joins TRBV13 to TRBJ2-3; D unclear. CDR3 length equals 14 residues. Germline CDR1 and CDR2: PRHDT and FYEKMQ (reference sequence). Trimming stripped 3 bases from V and 3 bases from J, with 10 bases between. The DNA for the CDR3 is TGTGCCAGCAGCTTGCCCACTCTGACAGATACGCAGTATTTT. Its translation: CASSLPTLTDTQYF.

A word on this clonotype: A junction boundary mismatches the germline segment, possibly from a read error. CDR3 sequence: CVSSIGSANTEAFF. In DNA, the CDR3 is TGTGTCAGTAGTATTGGCAGTGCGAACACTGAAGCTTTCTTT. The chain is built from TRBV19 and TRBJ1-1, with D unresolved. This CDR3 is built from 14 residues. Germline V gene data show CDR1 as LNHDA and CDR2 as SQIVND (reference sequence).

This clonotype has more than one count but fewer than ten. The CDR3 bases are TGCAGCGTTGACTTAGGCAGTACCGGGACCCAGTACTTC. Encoded protein: CSVDLGSTGTQYF. The genes are TRBV29-1 and TRBJ2-5; D gene ambiguous. The V end was cut by 3 bases, the J end by 7 bases, with 15 bases between. The germline V gene encodes CDR1 SQVTM and CDR2 ANQGSEA. This CDR3 contains 13 residues.

The V gene is TRBV5-1, the J gene TRBJ2-1; a weak D match, TRBD1 (5 bases). The CDR3 sequence is 16 residues long. Germline V gene sequence: CDR1 SGHRS, CDR2 YFSETQ. The V end was cut by 3 bases, the J end by 7 bases, with 20 bases between. The CDR3 coding sequence is TGCGCCAGCAGCTCCTCGCCAACAATAAGGGGAAATGAGCAGTTCTTC. It specifies CASSSSPTIRGNEQFF.

As for this clonotype: An end of the junction differs from the germline gene, which may be a read error. This chain joins TRBV2 and TRBJ2-1; tentatively, D is TRBD1 (5 bases). This CDR3 region has 11 residues. Germline-derived CDR1 and CDR2 are SNHLY and FYNNEI. As DNA, the CDR3 is TGTGCCAGCAGAGAGGCAGGGTTGGCGTACTTC. Its translation: CASREAGLAYF.

This clonotype appeared many times. At one end, the junction sequence differs from germline, possibly due to a read error. The V and J genes are TRBV29-1 and TRBJ1-2; TRBD1 matches 8 bases. Germline V lookup: CDR1 SQVTM, CDR2 ANQGSEA. The CDR3 sequence is 14 residues long. In nucleotides, the CDR3 is TGTAGCGTTGAAGCGGGACAGGAGTACTATGGCTACACCTTC. It codes for CSVEAGQEYYGYTF.

The rearrangement joins TRBV6-5 to TRBJ2-5; weak D call: TRBD2 (6 bases). This CDR3 has 12 residues. In germline, CDR1 is MNHEY, CDR2 SVGAGI. The V end lost 8 bases, the J end lost 5 bases, and 12 bases lay between the germline ends. The CDR3 loop reads CASGVGGETQYF. The CDR3 nucleotides are TGTGCCAGCGGCGTGGGAGGCGAGACCCAGTACTTC.

J is TRBJ2-3 and V is TRBV10-3, with D hard to call. The V end lost 4 bases, the J end lost 0 bases, and 5 bases lay between the germline ends. The V gene's germline CDR1 is ENHRY and CDR2 SYGVKD. The CDR3 length is 13 residues. CDR3 DNA: TGTGCCATCAGTGTTGGTAGCACAGATACGCAGTATTTT. Translating it yields CAISVGSTDTQYF.

The chain joins TRBV29-1 to TRBJ2-1; D is unresolved. This CDR3 has 15 residues. The germline V gene has CDR1 SQVTM and CDR2 ANQGSEA. The V and J ends lost 5 bases and 4 bases respectively, with 18 bases between them. Here the CDR3 reads CSVYGFEDGYNEQFF. CDR3 DNA: TGCAGCGTTTACGGATTTGAGGACGGATACAATGAGCAGTTCTTC.

This clonotype was observed a few times. The chain uses TRBV12-5 and TRBJ2-5, with 8 bases matching TRBD2. Germline V gene data show CDR1 as LGHNT and CDR2 as FRNRAP. Losses at the gene ends were 0 bases for V and 2 bases for J; bases not matched to a gene: 8. The CDR3 covers 17 residues. Here the CDR3 DNA reads TGTGCTAGTGGTTTGGTATTAAGCGGGAGAGGTCAAGAGACCCAGTACTTC. Translated: CASGLVLSGRGQETQYF.